The sequence of this T cell receptor (beta chain) was determined in a study of blood T cell repertoires in COVID-19. Study summary: Samples of COVID-19 (acute and convalescent) were obtained from the United States, Italy and Spain.

TCRdb's copy holds only in-frame clones and misses some; the assay was immunoSEQ multiplex PCR. The sample holds around 230,000 clones, 75% to 85% seen once. The V and J ends lost 0 bases and 3 bases respectively, with 6 bases between them. The CDR3 runs 13 residues. The germline V gene has CDR1 LNHNV and CDR2 YYDKDF (reference sequence). In assigning cohorts, the study relied on participant-reported clinical history. The clonotype was recovered from a man aged 40-49 years who had recovered from COVID-19. V usage is TRBV15 and J usage is TRBJ2-7; D not resolved. The sample comprised PBMCs or T cells enriched from blood (not recorded which). CDR3 protein: CATSREQFYEQYF. CDR3 nucleotide sequence: TGTGCCACCAGCAGAGAACAGTTCTACGAGCAGTACTTC.